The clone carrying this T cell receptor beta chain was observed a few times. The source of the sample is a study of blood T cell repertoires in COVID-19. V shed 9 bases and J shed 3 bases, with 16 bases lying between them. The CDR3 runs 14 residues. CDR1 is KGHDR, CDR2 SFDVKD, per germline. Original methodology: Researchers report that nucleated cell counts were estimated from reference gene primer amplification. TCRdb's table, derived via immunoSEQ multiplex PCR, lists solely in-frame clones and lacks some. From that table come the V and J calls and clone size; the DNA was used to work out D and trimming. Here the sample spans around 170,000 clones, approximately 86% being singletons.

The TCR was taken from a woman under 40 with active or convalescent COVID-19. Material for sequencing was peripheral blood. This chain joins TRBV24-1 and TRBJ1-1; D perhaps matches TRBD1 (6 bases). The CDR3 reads CATEGQGRDTEAFF. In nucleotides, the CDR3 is TGTGCCACCGAGGGGCAGGGGAGAGACACTGAAGCTTTCTTT.